The entry below gives a single T cell receptor beta chain sequence along with its context. These data come from a study of cytomegalovirus exposure and HLA in healthy donors. A multiplex PCR was run with 60 Vbeta primers and 13 Jbeta primers. Generated by immunoSEQ multiplex PCR, the TCRdb table keeps only in-frame clones and is missing some. The repertoire table contains 100,000 to 150,000 clones. The CDR3 length is 14 residues. CDR1 and CDR2 (germline): GTSNPN, SVGIG (reference sequence). Trimming took off 1 base at V and 2 bases at J, with 11 bases between the two ends. The specimen sequenced was PBMCs. This receptor was identified in a man aged 18 to 30 in good health and CMV-seronegative. The chain couples TRBV30 to TRBJ2-5; D gene uncertain. The CDR3 DNA follows: TGTGCCTGGAGTGCCGACTTTACACAAGAGACCCAGTACTTC. Amino acid sequence: CAWSADFTQETQYF.